The 13 T cell receptor beta chains given below trace back to one sample, sequenced in a study of T cell changes during pregnancy in multiple sclerosis. The data were produced by immunoSEQ multiplex PCR, yet TCRdb's version contains in-frame clones alone and is incomplete. The data hold some 70,000 clones, with 90% to 95% observed a single time. The sequencing here drew on peripheral blood, taken in the second trimester of pregnancy. These receptors were collected from a female donor in good health, enrolled as a control in a pregnancy study.

The genes are TRBV7-2 and TRBJ1-2, with TRBD1 as a possible D gene (5 bases). Per germline, CDR1 SGHTA and CDR2 FQGNSA. The CDR3 runs to 13 residues. The V and J ends lost 3 bases and 8 bases respectively, with 13 bases between them. Here the CDR3 DNA reads TGTGCCAGCAGCTTGGTGTTGGGGCAGGGCTACACCTTC. Amino acid sequence: CASSLVLGQGYTF.

This chain uses TRBV7-8 with TRBJ1-2, with D possibly matching TRBD1 (5 bases). Germline V gene lookup returns CDR1 SGHVS and CDR2 FQNEAQ. Trimming took off 2 bases at V and 7 bases at J, with 14 bases between the two ends. The CDR3 has 14 residues. The CDR3 spells CASSLSTTVRGYTF. The CDR3 region has the DNA TGTGCCAGCAGCTTATCTACGACAGTTCGTGGCTACACCTTC.

The chain carries TRBV12-5 and TRBJ1-2; 7 bases match TRBD1. Germline loops: CDR1 LGHNT, CDR2 FRNRAP. CDR3 size: 15 residues. V shed 3 bases and J 4 bases; nucleotides not matched to a gene: 8. The CDR3 loop reads CASGFYDRVVYGYTF. The CDR3 DNA sequence: TGTGCTAGTGGTTTTTATGACAGGGTCGTCTATGGCTACACCTTC.

This clone was counted a single time. The chain couples TRBV7-9 to TRBJ1-2, with D possibly TRBD1 on 5 matching bases. CDR3 length: 16 residues. Trimming stripped 1 base from V and 0 bases from J, with 12 bases between. The germline gives CDR1 SEHNR, CDR2 FQNEAQ (reference sequence). CDR3 in amino acids: CASSLGRVGPNYGYTF. The CDR3 DNA reads TGTGCCAGCAGCTTAGGCAGGGTTGGGCCTAACTATGGCTACACCTTC.

V usage is TRBV4-1 and J usage is TRBJ2-1; 9 nucleotides align to TRBD2. V was pared by 1 base and J by 0 bases, with 4 bases of the junction left unmatched. The CDR3 totals 17 residues. Germline V gene sequence: CDR1 MGHRA, CDR2 YSYEKL. CDR3 protein: CASSQVVAGVSYNEQFF. The DNA for the CDR3 is TGCGCCAGCAGCCAAGTTGTAGCGGGGGTCTCCTACAATGAGCAGTTCTTC.

The CDR3 loop is CASSLAGGQGNEQFF. CDR3 DNA: TGCGCCAGCAGCTTGGCGGGGGGGCAAGGCAATGAGCAGTTCTTC. The J gene is TRBJ2-1, the V gene TRBV5-1, with 8 bases identical to TRBD2. From germline, CDR1 is SGHRS and CDR2 YFSETQ. The CDR3 loop spans 15 amino acids. V shed 0 bases and J 6 bases; nucleotides not matched to a gene: 5.

The CDR3 DNA reads TGTGCCAGCAGTTCACCCACGGCCCAGCATTTT. It codes for CASSSPTAQHF. J is TRBJ1-5 and V is TRBV6-5; D not certain. Germline assignment: CDR1 MNHEY and CDR2 SVGAGI. The ends were cut back, 4 bases at V and 11 bases at J, with 9 bases in the middle. This CDR3 spans 11 amino acids.

The chain couples TRBV2 to TRBJ2-1; 10 positions match TRBD1. CDR1 SNHLY and CDR2 FYNNEI come from the germline V gene. This CDR3 spans 14 amino acids. The junction had 3 bases not matched to a gene; V was cut back by 7 bases and J by 3 bases. The CDR3 DNA is TGTGCCAGCATGGGACAGGGGAACTACAATGAGCAGTTCTTC. Translated, it gives CASMGQGNYNEQFF.

The chain is built from TRBV29-1 and TRBJ2-2, with D hard to call. There are 14 residues in the CDR3. The V end was cut by 5 bases, the J end by 0 bases, with 10 bases between. In germline, CDR1 is SQVTM, CDR2 ANQGSEA. DNA of the CDR3: TGCAGCGTTCGGATAGCAACGAACACCGGGGAGCTGTTTTTT. This translates into CSVRIATNTGELFF.

Points on this clone: Other DNA sequences in the sample encode the same CDR3. The V call is TRBV18, the J call TRBJ1-2, with D maybe TRBD1 (5 bases). CDR1 and CDR2 from the germline V gene are KGHSH and LQKENI. The germline V and J ends were trimmed by 2 bases and 5 bases, with 9 bases remaining between them. CDR3 size: 13 residues. The chain's CDR3 is CASSPGGGYGYTF. The CDR3 DNA sequence: TGTGCCAGCTCACCAGGGGGAGGTTATGGCTACACCTTC.

In its sample, this clone was seen a few times. The chain links TRBV6-1 to TRBJ1-2; D might be TRBD1 (5 bases). Germline assignment: CDR1 MNHNS and CDR2 SASEGT. The CDR3 spans 13 residues. V lost 7 bases, J lost 2 bases, and 11 bases lay in between. This chain's CDR3 is CASTAGPNYGYTF. The CDR3 coding sequence is TGTGCCAGCACGGCAGGGCCCAACTATGGCTACACCTTC.

The rearrangement links TRBV2 to TRBJ1-3, with 7 bases lining up with TRBD1. CDR3 size: 17 residues. The trim removed 5 bases at V and 0 bases at J, leaving 10 bases unmatched. Germline CDR1 reads SNHLY; CDR2 reads FYNNEI. This CDR3 reads CASSNRGGGYSGNTIYF. In DNA, the CDR3 is TGTGCCAGCAGTAACAGGGGTGGTGGGTACTCTGGAAACACCATATATTTT.

This chain uses TRBV27 with TRBJ1-3; D not certain. This CDR3 region has 14 residues. V was clipped by 5 bases and J by 4 bases, with 12 bases between them. The germline gives CDR1 MNHEY, CDR2 SMNVEV (reference sequence). The CDR3 spells CASSRDAFGNTIYF. The CDR3 DNA follows: TGTGCCAGCAGTCGGGATGCTTTCGGAAACACCATATATTTT.